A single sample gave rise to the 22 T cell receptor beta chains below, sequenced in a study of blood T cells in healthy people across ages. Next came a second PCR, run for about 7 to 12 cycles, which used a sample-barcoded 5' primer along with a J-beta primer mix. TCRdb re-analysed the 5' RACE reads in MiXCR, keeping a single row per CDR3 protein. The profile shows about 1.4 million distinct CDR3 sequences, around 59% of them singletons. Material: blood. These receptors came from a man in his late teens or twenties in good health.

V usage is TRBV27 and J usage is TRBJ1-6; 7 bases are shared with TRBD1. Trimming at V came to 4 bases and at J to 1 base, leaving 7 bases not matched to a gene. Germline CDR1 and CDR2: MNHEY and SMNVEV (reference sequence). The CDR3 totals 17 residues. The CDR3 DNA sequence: TGTGCCAGCAGTTCGAGCAGGGGGAGGTCCTATAATTCACCCCTCCACTTT. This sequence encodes CASSSSRGRSYNSPLHF.

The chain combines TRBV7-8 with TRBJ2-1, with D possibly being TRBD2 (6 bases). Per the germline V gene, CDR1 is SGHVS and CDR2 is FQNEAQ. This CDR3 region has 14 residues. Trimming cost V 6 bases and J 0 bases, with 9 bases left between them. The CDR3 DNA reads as TGTGCCAGCAGAAAGCGGGTCTCCTACAATGAGCAGTTCTTC. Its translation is CASRKRVSYNEQFF.

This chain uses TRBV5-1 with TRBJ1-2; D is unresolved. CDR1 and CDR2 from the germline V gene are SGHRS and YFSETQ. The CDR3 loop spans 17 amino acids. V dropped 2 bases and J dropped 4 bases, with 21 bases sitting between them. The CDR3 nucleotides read TGCGCCAGCAGCTTAACCCCATCCTCAGGCGCCCGCTATGGCTACACCTTC. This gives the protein CASSLTPSSGARYGYTF.

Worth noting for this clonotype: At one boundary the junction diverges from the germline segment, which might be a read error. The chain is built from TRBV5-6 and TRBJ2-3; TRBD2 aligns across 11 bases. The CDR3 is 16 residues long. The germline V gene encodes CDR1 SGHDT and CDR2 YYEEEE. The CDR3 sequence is CASSYMTSGITDTQYF. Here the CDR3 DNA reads TGTGCCAGTAGCTACATGACTAGCGGGATCACAGATACGCAGTATTTT.

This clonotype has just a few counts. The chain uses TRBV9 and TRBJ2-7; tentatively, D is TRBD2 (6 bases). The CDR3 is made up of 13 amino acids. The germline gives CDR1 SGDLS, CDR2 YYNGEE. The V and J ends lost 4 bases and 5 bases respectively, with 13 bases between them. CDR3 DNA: TGTGCCAGCAGCCCAAGGGACTCAAACGAGCAGTACTTC. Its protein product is CASSPRDSNEQYF. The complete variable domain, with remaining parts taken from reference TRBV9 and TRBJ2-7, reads DSGVTQTPKHLITATGQRVTLRCSPRSGDLSVYWYQQSLDQGLQFLIQYYNGEERAKGNILERFSAQQFPDLHSELNLSSLELGDSALYFCASSPRDSNEQYFGPGTRLTVT.

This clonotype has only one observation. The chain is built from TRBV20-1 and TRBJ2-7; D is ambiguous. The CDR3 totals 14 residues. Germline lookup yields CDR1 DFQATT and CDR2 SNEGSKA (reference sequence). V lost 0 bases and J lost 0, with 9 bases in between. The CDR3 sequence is CSARDGRFSYEQYF. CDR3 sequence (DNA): TGCAGTGCTAGAGATGGCCGTTTCTCCTACGAGCAGTACTTC.

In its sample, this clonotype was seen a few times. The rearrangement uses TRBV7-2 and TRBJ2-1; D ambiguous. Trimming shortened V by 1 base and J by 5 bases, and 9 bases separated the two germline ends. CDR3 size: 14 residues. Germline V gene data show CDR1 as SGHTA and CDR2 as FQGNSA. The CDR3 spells CASSLELLNNEQFF. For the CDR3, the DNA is TGTGCCAGCAGCTTAGAACTGCTAAACAATGAGCAGTTCTTC.

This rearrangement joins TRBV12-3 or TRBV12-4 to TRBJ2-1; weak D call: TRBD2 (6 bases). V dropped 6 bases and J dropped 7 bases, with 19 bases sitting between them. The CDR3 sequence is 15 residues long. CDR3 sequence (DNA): TGTGCCAGCAGCCCATGGGCAGGAGGGGATAATGAGCAGTTCTTC. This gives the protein CASSPWAGGDNEQFF.

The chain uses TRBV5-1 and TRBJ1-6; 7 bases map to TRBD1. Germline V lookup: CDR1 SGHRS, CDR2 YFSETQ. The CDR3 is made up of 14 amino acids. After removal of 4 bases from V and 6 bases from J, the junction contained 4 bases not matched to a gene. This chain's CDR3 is CASSEGTVNSPLHF. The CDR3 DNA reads TGCGCCAGCAGCGAGGGGACAGTTAATTCACCCCTCCACTTT.

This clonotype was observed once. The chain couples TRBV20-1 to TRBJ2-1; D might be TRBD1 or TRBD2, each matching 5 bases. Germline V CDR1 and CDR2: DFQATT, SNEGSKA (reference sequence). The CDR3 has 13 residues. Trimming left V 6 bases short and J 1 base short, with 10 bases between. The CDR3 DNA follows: TGCAGTGCCCCCGGGGCATCCTACAATGAGCAGTTCTTC. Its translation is CSAPGASYNEQFF.

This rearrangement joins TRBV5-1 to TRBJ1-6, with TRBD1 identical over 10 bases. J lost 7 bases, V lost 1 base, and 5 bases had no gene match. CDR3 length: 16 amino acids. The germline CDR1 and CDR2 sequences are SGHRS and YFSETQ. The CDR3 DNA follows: TGCGCCAGCAGCTTGCGGACAGGGGGAACAAATTCACCCCTCCACTTT. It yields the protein CASSLRTGGTNSPLHF.

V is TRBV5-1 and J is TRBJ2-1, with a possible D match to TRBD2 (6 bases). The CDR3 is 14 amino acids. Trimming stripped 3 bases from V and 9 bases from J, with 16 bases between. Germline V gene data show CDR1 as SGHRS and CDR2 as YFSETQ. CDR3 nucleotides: TGCGCCAGCAGCTCGTACGGGACTTCGAGTGAGCAGTTCTTC. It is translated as CASSSYGTSSEQFF.

CDR3 region: CAWTPLAGSGTSTDTQYF. CDR3 sequence (DNA): TGTGCCTGGACCCCACTAGCGGGGAGTGGGACTAGCACAGATACGCAGTATTTT. This chain links TRBV30 with TRBJ2-3; 10 nucleotides match TRBD2. The V segment lost 4 bases and the J segment 0 bases; nucleotides outside the gene matches: 13. The CDR3 runs 18 residues. Germline CDR1 is GTSNPN and CDR2 is SVGIG (reference sequence).

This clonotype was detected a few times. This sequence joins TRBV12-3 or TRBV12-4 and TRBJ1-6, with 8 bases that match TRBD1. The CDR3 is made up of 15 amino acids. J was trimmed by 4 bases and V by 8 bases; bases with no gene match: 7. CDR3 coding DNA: TGTGCCAGCTCGGGGTGGACAGGGTATAATTCACCCCTCCACTTT. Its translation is CASSGWTGYNSPLHF.

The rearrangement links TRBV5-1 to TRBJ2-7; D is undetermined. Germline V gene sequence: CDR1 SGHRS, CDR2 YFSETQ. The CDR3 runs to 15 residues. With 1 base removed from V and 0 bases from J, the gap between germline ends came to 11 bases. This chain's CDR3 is CASSLLGRNSYEQYF. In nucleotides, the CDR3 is TGCGCCAGCAGCTTGTTAGGCCGGAACTCCTACGAGCAGTACTTC.

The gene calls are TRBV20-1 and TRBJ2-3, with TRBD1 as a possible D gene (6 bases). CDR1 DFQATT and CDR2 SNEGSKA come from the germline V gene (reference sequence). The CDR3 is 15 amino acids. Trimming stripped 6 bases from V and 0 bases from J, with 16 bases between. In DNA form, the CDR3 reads TGCAGTGCCGAAACAGGGAAGTCTAGCACAGATACGCAGTATTTT. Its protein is CSAETGKSSTDTQYF.

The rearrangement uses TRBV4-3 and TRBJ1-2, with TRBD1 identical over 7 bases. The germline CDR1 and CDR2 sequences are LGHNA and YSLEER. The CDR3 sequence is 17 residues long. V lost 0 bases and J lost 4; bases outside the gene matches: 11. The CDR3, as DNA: TGCGCCAGCAGCCAAGATCGCGAGTACAGGGGAATCTATGGCTACACCTTC. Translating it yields CASSQDREYRGIYGYTF.

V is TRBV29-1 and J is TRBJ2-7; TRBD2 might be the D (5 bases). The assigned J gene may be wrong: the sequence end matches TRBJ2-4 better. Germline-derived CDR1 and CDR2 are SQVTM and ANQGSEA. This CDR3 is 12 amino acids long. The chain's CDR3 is CSVDPGLGIQYF. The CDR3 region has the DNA TGCAGCGTTGACCCGGGATTGGGCATTCAGTACTTC.

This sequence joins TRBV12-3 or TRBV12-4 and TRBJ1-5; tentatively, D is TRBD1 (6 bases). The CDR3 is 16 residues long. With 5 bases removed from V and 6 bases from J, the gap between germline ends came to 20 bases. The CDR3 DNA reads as TGTGCCAGCAGTGTTTACCTGGGACACCCCGTTCAGCCCCAGCATTTT. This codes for CASSVYLGHPVQPQHF.

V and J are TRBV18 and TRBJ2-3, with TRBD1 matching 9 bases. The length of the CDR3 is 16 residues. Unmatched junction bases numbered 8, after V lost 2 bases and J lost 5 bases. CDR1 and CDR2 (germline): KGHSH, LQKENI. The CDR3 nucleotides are TGTGCCAGCTCACCAGGCAGGACAGGGGCGGGAGATACGCAGTATTTT. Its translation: CASSPGRTGAGDTQYF.

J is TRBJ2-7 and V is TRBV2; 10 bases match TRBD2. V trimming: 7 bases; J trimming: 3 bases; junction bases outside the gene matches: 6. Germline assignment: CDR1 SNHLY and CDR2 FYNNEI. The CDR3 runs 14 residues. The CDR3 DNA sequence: TGTGCCAGCAAAGGGTCTAGCGGGAGCTACGAGCAGTACTTC. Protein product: CASKGSSGSYEQYF.

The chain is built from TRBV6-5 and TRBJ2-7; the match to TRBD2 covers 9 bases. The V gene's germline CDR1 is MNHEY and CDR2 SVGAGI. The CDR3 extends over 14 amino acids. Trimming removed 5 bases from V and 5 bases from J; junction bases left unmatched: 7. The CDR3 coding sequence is TGTGCCAGCAGTATTACTAGCGGGTGGGACGAGCAGTACTTC. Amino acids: CASSITSGWDEQYF.